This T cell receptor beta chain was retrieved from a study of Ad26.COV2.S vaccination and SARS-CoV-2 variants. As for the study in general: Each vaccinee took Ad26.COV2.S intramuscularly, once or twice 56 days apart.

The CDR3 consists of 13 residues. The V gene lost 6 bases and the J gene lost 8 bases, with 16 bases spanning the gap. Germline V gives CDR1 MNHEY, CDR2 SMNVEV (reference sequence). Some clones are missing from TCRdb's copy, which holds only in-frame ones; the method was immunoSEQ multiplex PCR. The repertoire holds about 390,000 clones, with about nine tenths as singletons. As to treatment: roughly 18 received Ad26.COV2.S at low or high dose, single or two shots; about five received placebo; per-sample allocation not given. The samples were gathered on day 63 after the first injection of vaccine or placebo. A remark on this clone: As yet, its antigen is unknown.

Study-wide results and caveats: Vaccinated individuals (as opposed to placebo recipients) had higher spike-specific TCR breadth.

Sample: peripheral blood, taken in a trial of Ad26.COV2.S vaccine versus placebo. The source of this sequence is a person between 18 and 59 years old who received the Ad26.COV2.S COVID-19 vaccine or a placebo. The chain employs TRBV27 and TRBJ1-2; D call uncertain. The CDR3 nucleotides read TGTGCCAGCAGACCAACGAGGGCAGCCGGCTACACCTTC. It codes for CASRPTRAAGYTF.